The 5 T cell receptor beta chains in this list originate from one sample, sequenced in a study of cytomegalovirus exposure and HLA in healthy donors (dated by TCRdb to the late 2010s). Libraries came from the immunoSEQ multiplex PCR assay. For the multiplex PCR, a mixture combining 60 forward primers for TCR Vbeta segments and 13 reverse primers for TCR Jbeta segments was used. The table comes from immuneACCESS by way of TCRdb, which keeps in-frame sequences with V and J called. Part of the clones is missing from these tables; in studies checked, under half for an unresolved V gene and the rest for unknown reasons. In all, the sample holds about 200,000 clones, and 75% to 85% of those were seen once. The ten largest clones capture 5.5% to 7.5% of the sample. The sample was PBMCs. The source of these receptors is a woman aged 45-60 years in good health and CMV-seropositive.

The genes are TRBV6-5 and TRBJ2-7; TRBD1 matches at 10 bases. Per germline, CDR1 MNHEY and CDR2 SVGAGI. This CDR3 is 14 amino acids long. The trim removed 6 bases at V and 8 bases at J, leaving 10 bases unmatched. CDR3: CASRYNGQGDKQYF. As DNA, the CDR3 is TGTGCCAGCAGATACAACGGACAGGGGGATAAGCAGTACTTC.

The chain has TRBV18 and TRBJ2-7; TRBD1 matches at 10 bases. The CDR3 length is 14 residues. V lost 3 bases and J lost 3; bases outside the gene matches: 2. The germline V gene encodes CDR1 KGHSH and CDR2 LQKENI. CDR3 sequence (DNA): TGTGCCAGCTCACCCTGGGACAGGGGCTACGAGCAGTACTTC. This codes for CASSPWDRGYEQYF.

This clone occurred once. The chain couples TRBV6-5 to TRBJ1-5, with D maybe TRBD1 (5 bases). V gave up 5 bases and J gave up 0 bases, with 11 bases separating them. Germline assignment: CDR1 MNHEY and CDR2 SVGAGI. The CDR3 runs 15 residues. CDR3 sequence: CASSLTEDSNQPQHF. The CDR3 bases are TGTGCCAGCAGTCTGACAGAAGATAGCAATCAGCCCCAGCATTTT.

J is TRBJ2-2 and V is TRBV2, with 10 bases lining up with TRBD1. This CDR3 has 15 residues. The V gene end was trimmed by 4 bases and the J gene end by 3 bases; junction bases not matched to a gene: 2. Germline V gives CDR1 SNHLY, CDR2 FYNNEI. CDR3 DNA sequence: TGTGCCAGCAGTGGACAGGGGGCGGACACCGGGGAGCTGTTTTTT. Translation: CASSGQGADTGELFF.

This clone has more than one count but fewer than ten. CDR3 nucleotides: TGTGCCAGTAGTATATCCGGGAGACCCCCGGGGGAGCTGTTTTTT. As protein: CASSISGRPPGELFF. This chain links TRBV19 with TRBJ2-2; D may be TRBD2 (6 bases). V lost 2 bases and J lost 8, with 15 bases in between. The germline CDR1 and CDR2 sequences are LNHDA and SQIVND (reference sequence). The CDR3 runs to 15 residues.